This T cell receptor beta chain was profiled in a study of blood T cell repertoires in COVID-19. The V gene lost 2 bases and the J gene lost 10 bases, with 11 bases spanning the gap. This CDR3 spans 12 amino acids. Germline lookup yields CDR1 SNHLY and CDR2 FYNNEI. Assay used: immunoSEQ multiplex PCR; TCRdb lists only in-frame clones, some missing. In the table there are 95,000 to 150,000 clones, over 60% of which are singletons. The sequence was collected from a woman of 80 years or more with acute or convalescent COVID-19. The chain combines TRBV2 with TRBJ1-1, with D possibly being TRBD1 (5 bases). Sequencing was carried out using peripheral blood. CDR3 DNA sequence: TGTGCCAGCAGTGAACCAGGGAGGGTAGCTTTCTTT. This codes for CASSEPGRVAFF.